This T cell receptor (beta chain) appears in the sequencing data of a study of somatic mutations in cytotoxic T cells in rheumatoid arthritis. Clones were read by immunoSEQ multiplex PCR, and TCRdb kept only the in-frame ones, dropping some. The table lists approximately 5,500 clones, approximately 78% of them singletons. V was shortened by 3 bases and J by 3 bases, with 5 bases between the two germline ends. The CDR3 has 12 residues. Germline CDR1 is LNHDA and CDR2 is SQIVND (reference sequence). Material for sequencing was CD8+ T cells sorted from blood. This TCR came from an adult with rheumatoid arthritis. The chain uses TRBV19 and TRBJ1-2; D is undetermined. The DNA of the CDR3 is TGTGCCAGTAGTATGATGTACTATGGCTACACCTTC. This codes for CASSMMYYGYTF.